These 20 T cell receptor beta chains were sequenced from one sample in a study of blood T cell repertoires in COVID-19. Data came from immunoSEQ multiplex PCR; TCRdb stores just in-frame clones and leaves some out. The sample lists around 300,000 clones; roughly 90% were seen once. Specimen: PBMCs or T cells enriched from blood (not recorded which). Every receptor here comes from a woman aged 40 to 50 who had recovered from COVID-19.

V gene TRBV4-3 combines with J gene TRBJ2-7, with a weak D call TRBD2 (5 bases). The V and J ends lost 0 bases and 4 bases respectively, with 7 bases between them. The germline gives CDR1 LGHNA, CDR2 YSLEER. This CDR3 comprises 13 residues. CDR3 coding DNA: TGCGCCAGCAGCCAAGAGAGGGTTTACGAGCAGTACTTC. This gives the protein CASSQERVYEQYF.

As for this clone: Other DNA sequences within the sample encode an identical CDR3. The chain uses TRBV9 and TRBJ2-3; 9 bases map to TRBD2. Trimming at V came to 0 bases and at J to 1 base, leaving 3 bases not matched to a gene. Germline V gene lookup returns CDR1 SGDLS and CDR2 YYNGEE. This CDR3 region has 16 residues. DNA for the CDR3: TGTGCCAGCAGCGTAGGGCGGGGGGGAGGCACAGATACGCAGTATTTT. Translating gives CASSVGRGGGTDTQYF.

The chain has TRBV5-6 and TRBJ1-2; possibly TRBD1 for D (5 bases). CDR1 and CDR2 from the germline V gene are SGHDT and YYEEEE. V lost 1 base to trimming and J lost 11 bases, with 15 bases between them. The CDR3 loop spans 13 amino acids. Here the CDR3 reads CASSLRGQVRYTF. Here the CDR3 DNA reads TGTGCCAGCAGCTTGCGCGGACAAGTAAGGTACACCTTC.

Worth noting for this clone: The identical CDR3 is also encoded by other nucleotide sequences in the sample. This chain links TRBV2 with TRBJ2-5; D remains unclear. From germline, CDR1 is SNHLY and CDR2 FYNNEI. The CDR3 length is 12 residues. The V end was cut by 4 bases, the J end by 4 bases, with 7 bases between. CDR3 sequence reads: CASSGGRETQYF. In DNA, the CDR3 is TGTGCCAGCAGTGGAGGCAGAGAGACCCAGTACTTC. Looking up the rest from reference TRBV2 and TRBJ2-5 gives the full variable domain: EPEVTQTPSHQVTQMGQEVILRCVPISNHLYFYWYRQILGQKVEFLVSFYNNEISEKSEIFDDQFSVERPDGSNFTLKIRSTKLEDSAMYFCASSGGRETQYFGPGTRLLVL.

For the CDR3, the DNA is TGTGCCAGCCGTCGAAATGGACAGGTCGGTCAGCCCCAGCATTTT. This sequence encodes CASRRNGQVGQPQHF. J is TRBJ1-5 and V is TRBV27; 7 bases agree with TRBD1. With V trimmed by 8 bases and J by 6 bases, 13 bases remained unmatched. This CDR3 is built from 15 residues. In germline, CDR1 is MNHEY, CDR2 SMNVEV (reference sequence).

This chain uses TRBV20-1 with TRBJ1-2; the D gene is possibly TRBD1 (5 bases). The germline V gene encodes CDR1 DFQATT and CDR2 SNEGSKA (reference sequence). The CDR3 length is 11 residues. V was clipped by 3 bases and J by 6 bases, with 8 bases between them. The CDR3 nucleotides are TGCAGTGCTAGGTGGGGGGATGGCTACACCTTC. Translated, it gives CSARWGDGYTF.

The chain has TRBV5-1 and TRBJ2-7; 7 nucleotides align to TRBD2. Germline V lookup: CDR1 SGHRS, CDR2 YFSETQ. The CDR3 length is 15 residues. V gave up 0 bases and J gave up 3 bases; unmatched junction bases: 6. In nucleotides, the CDR3 is TGCGCCAGCAGCTTGGCGGCGGGAGTAGTCTACGAGCAGTACTTC. Translating gives CASSLAAGVVYEQYF.

This chain connects TRBV19 to TRBJ2-4; 8 bases are shared with TRBD2. V lost 5 bases to trimming and J lost 5 bases; unmatched junction nucleotides: 5. The CDR3 has 14 amino acids. Germline V CDR1 and CDR2: LNHDA, SQIVND (reference sequence). This chain's CDR3 is CASSLLAGQNIQYF. In nucleotides, the CDR3 is TGTGCCAGTAGTCTCTTAGCGGGACAAAACATTCAGTACTTC.

This rearrangement joins TRBV5-4 to TRBJ2-2; 8 bases match TRBD2. The CDR3 spans 15 residues. V was clipped by 1 base and J by 4 bases; unmatched bases: 3. Germline-derived CDR1 and CDR2 are SGHNT and YYREEE (reference sequence). The chain's CDR3 is CASSLQRERTGELFF. The DNA of the CDR3 is TGTGCCAGCAGCTTGCAGCGGGAGCGCACCGGGGAGCTGTTTTTT.

This chain links TRBV9 with TRBJ1-3, with unresolved D. This CDR3 spans 13 amino acids. V dropped 4 bases and J dropped 0 bases, with 5 bases sitting between them. Germline lookup yields CDR1 SGDLS and CDR2 YYNGEE. CDR3 sequence: CASSFGSGNTIYF. The CDR3, as DNA: TGTGCCAGCAGCTTCGGCTCTGGAAACACCATATATTTT.

This chain connects TRBV4-3 to TRBJ1-5; 8 bases match TRBD1. The CDR3 has 15 residues. The V gene's germline CDR1 is LGHNA and CDR2 YSLEER. With V trimmed by 4 bases and J by 5 bases, 7 bases remained unmatched. In nucleotides, the CDR3 is TGCGCCAGCAGCCTAGACAGGGGTTACGATCAGCCCCAGCATTTT. This encodes CASSLDRGYDQPQHF.

The V gene is TRBV30, the J gene TRBJ1-3, with a possible D match to TRBD1 (5 bases). The V end lost 2 bases, the J end lost 15 bases, and 17 bases lay between the germline ends. The CDR3 runs to 12 residues. Germline-derived CDR1 and CDR2 are GTSNPN and SVGIG (reference sequence). The CDR3 nucleotides read TGTGCCTGGAGTTTCCGCCTTGGACACCAATATTTT. Protein: CAWSFRLGHQYF.

The chain carries TRBV30 and TRBJ1-5; the match to TRBD1 covers 7 bases. The CDR3 loop spans 15 amino acids. The trim removed 2 bases at V and 3 bases at J, leaving 7 bases unmatched. CDR1 and CDR2 (germline): GTSNPN, SVGIG (reference sequence). The CDR3 is CAWSYPGQYNQPQHF. The CDR3 DNA follows: TGTGCCTGGAGTTACCCGGGACAGTACAATCAGCCCCAGCATTTT.

This chain uses TRBV11-2 with TRBJ1-2; 7 bases agree with TRBD1. This CDR3 contains 13 residues. Germline CDR1 reads SGHAT; CDR2 reads FQNNGV. The V segment lost 2 bases and the J segment 7 bases; nucleotides outside the gene matches: 4. The CDR3 reads CASSLSNRGGYTF. DNA for the CDR3: TGTGCCAGCAGCTTAAGCAACAGGGGTGGCTACACCTTC.

The rearrangement joins TRBV10-3 to TRBJ2-3, with D perhaps matching TRBD1 (6 bases). The ends were cut back, 4 bases at V and 6 bases at J, with 17 bases in the middle. Germline V gene data show CDR1 as ENHRY and CDR2 as SYGVKD. The CDR3 sequence is 15 residues long. CDR3 DNA: TGTGCCATCAGTGGACATGGGGGCTCAGGGGATACGCAGTATTTT. Protein product: CAISGHGGSGDTQYF.

The chain combines TRBV21-1 with TRBJ1-4; the table's TRBD1 call for D was not verified on the DNA. TRBV21-1 is given as a pseudogene. The CDR3 contains 18 residues. The CDR3 region has the DNA TGTGCCAGCAGCAAACCGGGGGACAGGGGTTGGACTAATGAAAAACTGTTTTTT. Amino acids: CASSKPGDRGWTNEKLFF.

The V call is TRBV6-5, the J call TRBJ1-3, with D hard to call. The V gene's germline CDR1 is MNHEY and CDR2 SVGAGI. The CDR3 is made up of 14 amino acids. V lost 6 bases, J lost 0 bases, and 9 bases lay in between. CDR3 amino acids: CASRTAASGNTIYF. The CDR3, as DNA: TGTGCCAGCAGAACGGCGGCCTCTGGAAACACCATATATTTT.

For this clone: One end of the junction fails to match germline, which may point to a read error. The chain joins TRBV3-1 (or the pseudogene TRBV3-2) to TRBJ2-3, with 8 nucleotides matching TRBD1. The CDR3 totals 16 residues. Germline-derived CDR1 and CDR2 are LGHDT and YNNKEL (reference sequence). DNA for the CDR3: TGTGCCAGCAGCGAAGAGACAGGGGTGAACACAGATACGCAGTATTTT. Translation gives CASSEETGVNTDTQYF.

V usage is TRBV10-3 and J usage is TRBJ2-1, with 8 bases lining up with TRBD2. This CDR3 is 15 amino acids long. Germline-derived CDR1 and CDR2 are ENHRY and SYGVKD. The J segment lost 4 bases and the V segment lost 0 bases, leaving 2 bases of the junction unmatched. The CDR3 nucleotides are TGTGCCATCAGTGAGTCCGGGGGGGGATACAATGAGCAGTTCTTC. It encodes CAISESGGGYNEQFF.

This chain's CDR3 is CASSLGQGFRETQYF. The CDR3 bases are TGTGCCAGCAGCTTGGGACAGGGATTCAGGGAGACCCAGTACTTC. The chain couples TRBV5-6 to TRBJ2-5, with 7 positions matching TRBD1. The junction had 7 bases not matched to a gene; V was cut back by 0 bases and J by 5 bases. Germline V gene data show CDR1 as SGHDT and CDR2 as YYEEEE. The CDR3 is 15 residues long.